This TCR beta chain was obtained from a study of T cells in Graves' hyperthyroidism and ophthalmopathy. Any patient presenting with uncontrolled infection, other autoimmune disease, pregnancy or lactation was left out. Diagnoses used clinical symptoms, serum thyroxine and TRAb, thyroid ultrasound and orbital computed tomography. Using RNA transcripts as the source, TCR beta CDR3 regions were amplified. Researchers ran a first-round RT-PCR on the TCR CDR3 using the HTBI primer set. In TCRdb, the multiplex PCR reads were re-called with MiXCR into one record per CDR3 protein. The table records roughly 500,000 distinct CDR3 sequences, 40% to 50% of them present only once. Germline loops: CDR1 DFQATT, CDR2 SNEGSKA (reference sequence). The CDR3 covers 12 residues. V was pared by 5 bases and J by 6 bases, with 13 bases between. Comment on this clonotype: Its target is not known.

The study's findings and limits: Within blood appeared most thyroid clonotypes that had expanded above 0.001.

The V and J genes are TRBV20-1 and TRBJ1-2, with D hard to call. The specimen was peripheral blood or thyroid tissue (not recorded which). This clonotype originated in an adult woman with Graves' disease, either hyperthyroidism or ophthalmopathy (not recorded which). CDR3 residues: CSASPGLDGYTF. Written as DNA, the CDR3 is TGCAGTGCTTCCCCGGGTTTGGATGGCTACACCTTC.